These T cell receptor beta chains were read from a single sample in a study of shared clonotypes between healthy human individuals. Sequenced by immunoSEQ multiplex PCR; TCRdb stores in-frame clones only, minus some. The sample carries roughly 2.6 million clones, roughly 92% recorded once. Sequencing input: naive CD4+ T cells sorted from blood. These receptors all stem from a man aged 18 to 35 in good health. Both conserved end residues are trimmed from each CDR3. Each record gives: CDR3 length, V gene, clone size, J gene, CDR3 protein. Only some rows state a clone size, as once, few, many or a class for expanded clones.

length: 12
V: TRBV14
size: .
J: TRBJ2-5
CDR3: ASSQEWGRETQY

length: 12
V: TRBV5-1
size: .
J: TRBJ2-7
CDR3: ASSLVSPNYEQY

length: 15
V: TRBV21-1
size: .
J: TRBJ1-5
CDR3: ASRGSGTEYSNQPQH

length: 14
V: TRBV4-2
size: .
J: TRBJ2-3
CDR3: ASSRRTSGGTDTQY

length: 13
V: TRBV19
size: once
J: TRBJ2-1
CDR3: ASSIDRGARGEQF

length: 13
V: TRBV6-6
size: .
J: TRBJ1-1
CDR3: ASSYYRTGNTEAF

length: 12
V: TRBV11-3
size: .
J: TRBJ2-7
CDR3: ASSPSQGWLEQY

length: 13
V: TRBV5-1
size: once
J: TRBJ1-6
CDR3: ASSLQGSGDSPLH

length: 11
V: TRBV30
size: .
J: TRBJ2-7
CDR3: AWSVTGDYEQY

length: 13
V: TRBV11-2
size: .
J: TRBJ2-7
CDR3: ASSSPGQGWYEQY

length: 15
V: TRBV11-2
size: .
J: TRBJ2-2
CDR3: ASSPELIRAGTGELF

length: 15
V: TRBV7-2
size: once
J: TRBJ2-2
CDR3: ASSPRTGGANTGELF

length: 12
V: TRBV5-1
size: .
J: TRBJ2-7
CDR3: ASSFRTETYEQY

length: 11
V: TRBV10-1
size: .
J: TRBJ2-1
CDR3: ASRAAGGYEQF

length: 10
V: TRBV27
size: .
J: TRBJ1-1
CDR3: ASRDRFRAAF

length: 11
V: TRBV7-2
size: .
J: TRBJ1-1
CDR3: ASSPMILLEAF

length: 13
V: TRBV19
size: .
J: TRBJ1-1
CDR3: ASSRTHPLNTEAF

length: 11
V: TRBV2
size: .
J: TRBJ2-5
CDR3: ASSESLQETQY

length: 11
V: TRBV6-4
size: once
J: TRBJ2-1
CDR3: ATARTGFGEQF

length: 13
V: TRBV5-1
size: .
J: TRBJ2-3
CDR3: ASSPLGPSTDTQY

length: 10
V: TRBV2
size: .
J: TRBJ1-5
CDR3: ASSEAFQPQH

length: 15
V: TRBV6-1
size: .
J: TRBJ1-5
CDR3: ASSEALMSYSNQPQH

length: 16
V: TRBV5-6
size: .
J: TRBJ1-2
CDR3: ASSLIPQRAEANYGYT

length: 15
V: TRBV4-3
size: .
J: TRBJ2-5
CDR3: ASSQDFGVSPPETQY

length: 13
V: TRBV23-1
size: .
J: TRBJ2-1
CDR3: ASSLAAASYNEQF

length: 13
V: TRBV5-1
size: .
J: TRBJ2-1
CDR3: ASSLPPNPPDEQF

length: 11
V: TRBV27
size: .
J: TRBJ1-2
CDR3: ASSTGTGQGYT

length: 13
V: TRBV7-9
size: .
J: TRBJ2-1
CDR3: ASSPGEGALDEQF

length: 13
V: TRBV5-1
size: .
J: TRBJ1-6
CDR3: ASSLAGHINSPLH

length: 12
V: TRBV25-1
size: .
J: TRBJ2-1
CDR3: ASSEWGQRTEQF

length: 14
V: TRBV10-2
size: .
J: TRBJ2-2
CDR3: ASSGTSFANTGELF

length: 17
V: TRBV5-1
size: .
J: TRBJ2-7
CDR3: ASSNRTVAPKKISYEQY

length: 11
V: TRBV5-4
size: .
J: TRBJ1-1
CDR3: ASSLDRGTEAF

length: 10
V: TRBV6-4
size: .
J: TRBJ1-2
CDR3: ASSDLTGGYT

length: 13
V: TRBV30
size: .
J: TRBJ1-1
CDR3: AWSVQGSKNTEAF

length: 12
V: TRBV18
size: .
J: TRBJ1-2
CDR3: ASSPNQGNYGYT

length: 16
V: TRBV5-1
size: .
J: TRBJ2-3
CDR3: ASSLASTSGGYTDTQY

length: 11
V: TRBV12-5
size: .
J: TRBJ2-5
CDR3: ASGLPDVMTQY

length: 13
V: TRBV28
size: .
J: TRBJ2-1
CDR3: ASSLPGPSYNEQF

length: 15
V: TRBV6-1
size: .
J: TRBJ2-7
CDR3: ASSEMVAGGLQDEQY